These T cell receptor beta chains were read from a single sample in a study of immune heterogeneity within non-small cell lung tumors. TCRdb recomputed calls from the multiplex PCR reads with MiXCR, one row per CDR3 protein. The table has approximately 3,000 distinct CDR3 sequences, around 25% seen once. Sequenced: lung tumor tissue. The receptors here all came from a female donor with non-small cell lung cancer. The CDR3 runs from the conserved cysteine through the conserved F or W. Fields, in order: J gene, clone size, D gene, V gene, CDR3 protein, CDR3 DNA. D genes are given only for firm matches. Expanded clones get a size class; other rows say once, few or many, or leave the size out.

TRBJ1-1	once	NA	TRBV27	CASRQGPEAFF	TGTGCCAGCAGACAGGGCCCTGAAGCTTTCTTT
TRBJ2-7	few	NA	TRBV28	CASSFSGQGLGEQYF	TGTGCCAGCAGTTTCTCAGGGCAGGGGTTGGGCGAGCAGTACTTC
TRBJ2-7	few	TRBD2	TRBV5-8	CASSLGTSVTYEQYF	TGTGCCAGCAGCTTGGGGACTAGCGTAACCTACGAGCAGTACTTC
TRBJ2-1	few	NA	TRBV27	CASSLWGSQGLGYNEQFF	TGTGCCAGCAGTTTATGGGGGTCGCAGGGTCTGGGATACAATGAGCAGTTCTTC
TRBJ1-5	medium-sized	NA	TRBV6-1	CASSGYSYDNQPQHF	TGTGCCAGCAGTGGGTACAGCTACGACAATCAGCCCCAGCATTTT
TRBJ2-5	NA	TRBD2	TRBV20-1	CSARVGTSGEGETQYF	TGCAGTGCTAGAGTGGGGACTAGCGGGGAGGGAGAGACCCAGTACTTC
TRBJ2-1	NA	NA	TRBV11-3	CASSLDLATEDEQFF	TGTGCCAGCAGCTTAGATCTAGCAACCGAGGATGAGCAGTTCTTC
TRBJ2-7	medium-sized	TRBD1	TRBV5-1	CASSLRGQGAGEQYF	TGCGCCAGCAGCTTAAGGGGACAGGGGGCCGGCGAGCAGTACTTC
TRBJ2-7	NA	TRBD2	TRBV2	CASSEAMGLAVYYEQYF	TGTGCCAGCAGTGAGGCGATGGGGCTAGCGGTCTACTACGAGCAGTACTTC
TRBJ2-7	NA	NA	TRBV5-5	CAGARAGRSPEQYF	TGTGCCGGAGCTCGGGCAGGGAGGTCCCCCGAGCAGTACTTC
TRBJ1-6	few	NA	TRBV5-1	CASSWSRERSYNSPLHF	TGCGCCAGCAGCTGGTCCAGAGAACGCTCCTATAATTCACCCCTCCACTTT
TRBJ2-2	few	NA	TRBV7-3	CASSLLGRRELFF	TGTGCCAGCAGCTTATTGGGACGAAGGGAGCTGTTTTTT
TRBJ2-6	few	TRBD1	TRBV5-1	CASSSQGPSGANVLTF	TGCGCCAGCAGCTCACAGGGGCCGTCTGGGGCCAACGTCCTGACTTTC
TRBJ1-2	large	NA	TRBV19	CASSRLGYGYTF	TGTGCCAGTAGTAGGTTGGGCTATGGCTACACCTTC
TRBJ2-5	few	TRBD1	TRBV9	CASSAWTGSSQETQYF	TGTGCCAGCAGCGCCTGGACAGGGTCCTCTCAAGAGACCCAGTACTTC
TRBJ1-1	NA	NA	TRBV7-8	CASSYRQANTEAFF	TGTGCCAGCAGCTACCGACAGGCGAACACTGAAGCTTTCTTT
TRBJ2-7	medium-sized	TRBD1	TRBV6-1	CASSPGQRYEQYF	TGTGCCAGCAGTCCGGGACAGAGATACGAGCAGTACTTC
TRBJ1-5	medium-sized	NA	TRBV7-8	CASSLEAGWNQPQHF	TGTGCCAGCAGCTTAGAGGCAGGGTGGAATCAGCCCCAGCATTTT
TRBJ2-4	few	TRBD2	TRBV2	CASRGAGVRDIQYF	TGTGCCAGCAGAGGAGCGGGAGTAAGAGACATTCAGTACTTC
TRBJ1-5	large	NA	TRBV24-1	CATSDVGASQPQHF	TGTGCCACCAGTGATGTGGGGGCTAGTCAGCCCCAGCATTTT
TRBJ2-7	NA	NA	TRBV28	CASVQGGPYEQYF	TGTGCCAGCGTACAAGGGGGGCCCTACGAGCAGTACTTC
TRBJ2-3	NA	TRBD2	TRBV4-2	CASSQKPTSGRPDTQYF	TGTGCCAGCAGCCAAAAGCCAACTAGCGGGAGACCAGATACGCAGTATTTT
TRBJ2-1	NA	TRBD2	TRBV4-2	CASSHQTSLTYNEQFF	TGTGCCAGCAGCCACCAGACTAGCCTTACCTACAATGAGCAGTTCTTC
TRBJ2-3	large	NA	TRBV28	CASSFLQGTDTQYF	TGTGCCAGCAGTTTTTTACAGGGCACAGATACGCAGTATTTT
TRBJ2-7	few	NA	TRBV7-2	CASSSNFSSYEQYF	TGTGCCAGCAGCTCGAACTTCAGCTCCTACGAGCAGTACTTC
TRBJ1-1	NA	NA	TRBV15	CATSRGGTEAFF	TGTGCCACCAGCAGAGGGGGGACTGAAGCTTTCTTT
TRBJ1-6	few	NA	TRBV7-9	CASRVSYNSPLHF	TGTGCCAGCAGGGTCTCCTATAATTCACCCCTCCACTTT
TRBJ2-1	NA	TRBD2	TRBV6-1	CASSPHLAGGYNEQFF	TGTGCCAGCAGTCCCCACCTAGCGGGAGGCTACAATGAGCAGTTCTTC
TRBJ2-7	NA	TRBD1	TRBV27	CVSLSTGGPFYEQYF	TGTGTCAGTTTGTCTACAGGGGGTCCCTTCTACGAGCAGTACTTC
TRBJ2-5	few	TRBD1	TRBV27	CASSYPGTGPYFPLWYQETQYF	TGTGCCAGCAGTTACCCCGGGACAGGGCCCTATTTCCCCCTTTGGTACCAAGAGACCCAGTACTTC
TRBJ1-2	few	NA	TRBV6-5	CASSYGRRSYGYTF	TGTGCCAGCAGTTACGGGCGCCGGAGCTATGGCTACACCTTC
TRBJ2-1	NA	NA	TRBV14	CASSQQQGYNEQFF	TGTGCCAGCAGCCAACAGCAAGGTTACAATGAGCAGTTCTTC
TRBJ2-1	NA	TRBD2	TRBV7-9	CASSPLAGGRLREQFF	TGTGCCAGCAGCCCGCTAGCGGGAGGCCGCCTTCGGGAGCAGTTCTTC
TRBJ2-6	few	NA	TRBV24-1	CATSDSAQYYSGANVLTF	TGTGCCACCAGTGACAGTGCACAGTATTACTCTGGGGCCAACGTCCTGACTTTC
TRBJ2-1	once	NA	TRBV10-2	CASRDRGVVNEQFF	TGCGCCAGCAGGGACAGAGGGGTGGTAAATGAGCAGTTCTTC
TRBJ1-6	large	TRBD1	TRBV6-2/TRBV6-3	CASRQGSNSPLHF	TGTGCCAGCCGACAGGGCTCTAATTCACCCCTCCACTTT
TRBJ2-5	NA	TRBD2	TRBV20-1	CSARLTSGTQETQYF	TGCAGTGCTAGACTGACTAGCGGGACACAAGAGACCCAGTACTTC
TRBJ1-1	few	TRBD1	TRBV5-1	CASSLDVDRAEAFF	TGCGCCAGCAGCTTGGATGTGGACAGGGCTGAAGCTTTCTTT
TRBJ2-7	large	NA	TRBV13	CASSLRDSSSYEQYF	TGTGCCAGCAGCTTAAGGGACTCAAGCTCCTACGAGCAGTACTTC
TRBJ2-5	NA	TRBD2	TRBV27	CASSWTSGRGGGETHYF	TGTGCCAGCAGTTGGACTAGCGGGAGGGGGGGTGGGGAGACCCATTACTTC
TRBJ1-4	NA	NA	TRBV9	CASSVDSLLGTNEKLFF	TGTGCCAGCAGCGTAGACAGTCTACTAGGGACTAATGAAAAACTGTTTTTT
TRBJ2-1	few	TRBD2	TRBV20-1	CSARWFLAGGHNEQFF	TGCAGTGCTAGATGGTTTCTAGCGGGAGGGCACAATGAGCAGTTCTTC
TRBJ2-4	NA	NA	TRBV20-1	CSAPIGADPENIQYF	TGCAGTGCTCCTATCGGGGCGGATCCGGAAAACATTCAGTACTTC
TRBJ2-1	medium-sized	NA	TRBV9	CASSGGANEQFF	TGTGCCAGCAGCGGAGGAGCCAATGAGCAGTTCTTC
TRBJ2-2	few	TRBD2	TRBV6-2/TRBV6-3	CASSAAGVGELFF	TGTGCCAGCAGTGCTGCGGGGGTCGGGGAGCTGTTTTTT
TRBJ1-3	NA	NA	TRBV19	CASMWGNTIYF	TGTGCCAGTATGTGGGGAAACACCATATATTTT
TRBJ2-7	medium-sized	TRBD1	TRBV25-1	CASSEYLTGGAEQYF	TGTGCCAGCAGTGAATACTTGACAGGGGGCGCCGAGCAGTACTTC
TRBJ1-2	few	NA	TRBV7-2	CASSLSPSHGYTF	TGTGCCAGCAGCTTATCCCCCTCACATGGCTACACCTTC
TRBJ2-2	medium-sized	TRBD1	TRBV7-3	CASSTPAGQGDTGELFF	TGTGCCAGCAGCACCCCGGCGGGACAGGGTGACACCGGGGAGCTGTTTTTT
TRBJ2-1	few	TRBD1	TRBV29-1	CSVEEEGQDKGEQFF	TGCAGCGTTGAAGAAGAGGGACAGGACAAAGGCGAGCAGTTCTTC
TRBJ2-7	medium-sized	NA	TRBV11-2	CASSYPMSAEQYF	TGTGCCAGCAGTTATCCTATGAGCGCCGAGCAGTACTTC
TRBJ1-2	medium-sized	TRBD1	TRBV27	CASRRDRGYYGYTF	TGTGCCAGCAGGAGGGACAGGGGTTACTATGGCTACACCTTC
TRBJ2-2	NA	TRBD1	TRBV27	CASNSYRGLNTGELFF	TGTGCCAGCAATTCTTACAGGGGGCTGAACACCGGGGAGCTGTTTTTT
TRBJ1-2	medium-sized	NA	TRBV2	CASSRDEDYGYTF	TGTGCCAGCAGCAGGGATGAAGACTATGGCTACACCTTC
TRBJ2-3	NA	NA	TRBV5-1	CASSPDGQSSTDTQYF	TGCGCCAGCAGCCCCGACGGACAGTCTAGCACAGATACGCAGTATTTT
TRBJ2-7	medium-sized	TRBD1	TRBV5-1	CASSVRDSTYEQYF	TGCGCCAGCAGCGTCCGGGACAGCACCTACGAGCAGTACTTC